The next 24 T cell receptor beta chains were all read from a single sample in a study of cytomegalovirus exposure and HLA in healthy donors. PCR primers comprised 60 Vbeta and 13 Jbeta primers. Assay: immunoSEQ multiplex PCR; the TCRdb copy retains only in-frame clones and omits some. This table has over 150,000 clones, 83% appearing once. Sequenced material: PBMCs. These receptors all stem from a man aged 50 to 59 in good health and CMV-seronegative.

A few counts support this clone. The rearrangement joins TRBV11-2 to TRBJ2-5, with a tentative D call TRBD2 (6 bases). The CDR3 has 16 amino acids. Trimming removed 4 bases from V and 5 bases from J, with 20 bases in between. Germline loops: CDR1 SGHAT, CDR2 FQNNGV. The CDR3 region is CASSSSTSNLGETQYF. CDR3 DNA: TGTGCCAGCAGCTCCTCGACTAGTAATTTAGGGGAGACCCAGTACTTC.

The chain has TRBV2 and TRBJ1-6; 9 nucleotides line up with TRBD1. Losses at the gene ends were 8 bases for V and 1 base for J; bases not matched to a gene: 6. This CDR3 contains 16 residues. Germline V gives CDR1 SNHLY, CDR2 FYNNEI. CDR3 sequence reads: CASGKDRGSYNSPLHF. The CDR3 DNA reads TGTGCCAGCGGAAAGGACAGGGGTTCCTATAATTCACCCCTCCACTTT.

V gene TRBV18 combines with J gene TRBJ2-2; no reliable D call. Trimming shortened V by 1 base and J by 1 base, and 4 bases separated the two germline ends. CDR3 length: 14 amino acids. Germline V gene lookup returns CDR1 KGHSH and CDR2 LQKENI. The DNA for the CDR3 is TGTGCCAGCTCACCACGAGAGAACACCGGGGAGCTGTTTTTT. It encodes CASSPRENTGELFF.

The V gene is TRBV28, the J gene TRBJ2-2; possibly TRBD2 for D (6 bases). Germline CDR1 is MDHEN and CDR2 is SYDVKM. This CDR3 comprises 14 residues. Trimming took 6 bases from V and 3 from J, leaving 11 bases between them. The CDR3 protein is CASSSSDYTGELFF. The CDR3 region has the DNA TGTGCCAGCAGCTCTAGCGACTACACCGGGGAGCTGTTTTTT.

The chain links TRBV7-9 to TRBJ2-5; 13 bases fit TRBD2. The CDR3 is 16 residues long. The germline V gene encodes CDR1 SEHNR and CDR2 FQNEAQ (reference sequence). V was clipped by 5 bases and J by 5 bases; unmatched bases: 8. This CDR3 reads CASSPMGTSGMETQYF. Written as DNA, the CDR3 is TGTGCCAGCAGCCCTATGGGGACTAGCGGGATGGAGACCCAGTACTTC.

In this sample, this clone turned up a few times. The chain has TRBV16 and TRBJ2-7; D ambiguous. Between the trimmed V and J ends, which lost 4 bases and 1 base, there was a span of 11 bases. Germline CDR1 and CDR2: KGHSY and FQNENV. The CDR3 is made up of 14 amino acids. The CDR3 spells CASSPTRYSYEQYF. As DNA, the CDR3 is TGTGCCAGCAGCCCTACGCGATATTCCTACGAGCAGTACTTC.

The rearrangement links TRBV2 to TRBJ2-1, with D maybe TRBD1 (6 bases). CDR1 and CDR2 from the germline V gene are SNHLY and FYNNEI. V lost 7 bases to trimming and J lost 0 bases, with 16 bases between them. CDR3 size: 16 residues. The CDR3 bases are TGTGCCAGCATAGCGACTGGGACACCCTCCTACAATGAGCAGTTCTTC. Translating gives CASIATGTPSYNEQFF.

The V and J genes are TRBV29-1 and TRBJ2-1; D possibly corresponds to TRBD2 (5 bases). This CDR3 region has 15 residues. V lost 3 bases, J lost 0 bases, and 12 bases lay in between. Germline V gives CDR1 SQVTM, CDR2 ANQGSEA. The CDR3 region is CSVDRPTSSYNEQFF. The CDR3 nucleotides are TGCAGCGTTGACAGACCCACTAGCTCCTACAATGAGCAGTTCTTC.

This chain uses TRBV5-1 with TRBJ2-5; perhaps TRBD2 as D (6 bases). The CDR3 extends over 15 amino acids. Germline lookup yields CDR1 SGHRS and CDR2 YFSETQ. Trimming took off 0 bases at V and 5 bases at J, with 14 bases between the two ends. The CDR3: CASSLGRGGVETQYF. CDR3 nucleotides: TGCGCCAGCAGCTTGGGGCGGGGCGGTGTGGAGACCCAGTACTTC.

In its sample, this clone was seen a few times. CDR3 nucleotides: TGTGCCATCAGTTCCCGGGACACCATTAACTATGGCTACACCTTC. Translated, it gives CAISSRDTINYGYTF. The chain employs TRBV10-3 and TRBJ1-2, with D possibly matching TRBD1 (6 bases). V was pared by 5 bases and J by 1 base, with 14 bases between. This CDR3 has 15 amino acids. Germline-derived CDR1 and CDR2 are ENHRY and SYGVKD.

The gene calls are TRBV2 and TRBJ1-1; D uncertain. The CDR3 runs 14 residues. The germline V gene encodes CDR1 SNHLY and CDR2 FYNNEI. Between the trimmed V and J ends, which lost 6 bases and 1 base, there was a span of 12 bases. DNA of the CDR3: TGTGCCAGCAGGAGGGAGGCACCGAACACTGAAGCTTTCTTT. This codes for CASRREAPNTEAFF.

This clone was seen once. The rearrangement links TRBV29-1 to TRBJ2-5, with TRBD2 identical over 8 bases. Per the germline V gene, CDR1 is SQVTM and CDR2 is ANQGSEA. This CDR3 contains 14 residues. J lost 3 bases, V lost 2 bases, and 5 bases had no gene match. CDR3 DNA: TGCAGCGTTGAACAAATGCGGGGGGAAGAGACCCAGTACTTC. This gives the protein CSVEQMRGEETQYF.

The J gene is TRBJ2-1, the V gene TRBV30, with 7 bases matching TRBD2. With V trimmed by 2 bases and J by 3 bases, 1 base remained unmatched. The CDR3 covers 13 residues. Per germline, CDR1 GTSNPN and CDR2 SVGIG (reference sequence). As DNA, the CDR3 is TGTGCCTGGAGTAGCGGGGACTACAATGAGCAGTTCTTC. This codes for CAWSSGDYNEQFF.

The gene calls are TRBV9 and TRBJ2-3; 7 bases fit TRBD2. CDR3 length: 14 residues. The V gene's germline CDR1 is SGDLS and CDR2 YYNGEE. V was clipped by 7 bases and J by 5 bases; unmatched bases: 10. CDR3: CASAGVELLDTQYF. In DNA form, the CDR3 reads TGTGCCAGCGCGGGGGTGGAGCTCCTAGATACGCAGTATTTT.

The CDR3 loop is CATEDRESGYTF. The DNA for the CDR3 is TGCGCTACCGAGGACAGGGAGAGTGGCTACACCTTC. The chain couples TRBV5-1 to TRBJ1-2, with 8 bases fitting TRBD1. The germline V gene has CDR1 SGHRS and CDR2 YFSETQ. The CDR3 spans 12 residues.

The gene calls are TRBV6-6 and TRBJ2-1; 7 nucleotides match TRBD2. CDR1 MNHNY and CDR2 SVGAGI come from the germline V gene (reference sequence). The V and J ends lost 6 bases and 2 bases, in that order; junction bases with no gene match: 10. The CDR3 has 16 residues. CDR3 sequence reads: CASSSPTSSPYNEQFF. DNA for the CDR3: TGTGCCAGCAGCTCACCGACTAGCAGTCCCTACAATGAGCAGTTCTTC.

This chain joins TRBV2 and TRBJ1-3; 7 bases map to TRBD1. Germline V gene sequence: CDR1 SNHLY, CDR2 FYNNEI. The CDR3 spans 13 residues. After removal of 6 bases from V and 6 bases from J, the junction contained 5 bases not matched to a gene. The CDR3 spells CASRETGTNTIYF. The CDR3 nucleotides are TGTGCCAGCAGAGAGACAGGGACAAACACCATATATTTT. Drawing the rest from reference TRBV2 and TRBJ1-3, the complete variable domain is EPEVTQTPSHQVTQMGQEVILRCVPISNHLYFYWYRQILGQKVEFLVSFYNNEISEKSEIFDDQFSVERPDGSNFTLKIRSTKLEDSAMYFCASRETGTNTIYFGEGSWLTVV.

The chain uses TRBV5-4 and TRBJ1-1; D gene unclear. The germline CDR1 and CDR2 sequences are SGHNT and YYREEE (reference sequence). Between the trimmed V and J ends, which lost 1 base and 7 bases, there was a span of 8 bases. CDR3 length: 12 amino acids. DNA of the CDR3: TGTGCCAGCAGCTTGTCAACAGATGAAGCTTTCTTT. This translates into CASSLSTDEAFF.

CDR3 in DNA: TGTGCCAGCAGCCCCCGGGACAGGAGCAATCAGCCCCAGCATTTT. It is translated as CASSPRDRSNQPQHF. V usage is TRBV4-2 and J usage is TRBJ1-5, with 8 bases fitting TRBD1. This CDR3 comprises 15 residues. J gave up 1 base and V 4 bases, and 3 bases lay outside the gene matches. Germline CDR1 is LGHNA and CDR2 is YNFKEQ.

Here the CDR3 reads CASSQGQGPNSPLHF. The CDR3 DNA is TGCGCCAGCAGCCAAGGCCAGGGCCCCAATTCACCCCTCCACTTT. J is TRBJ1-6 and V is TRBV4-3; tentatively, D is TRBD1 (5 bases). CDR1 and CDR2 from the germline V gene are LGHNA and YSLEER. V gave up 1 base and J gave up 7 bases, with 11 bases separating them. The CDR3 extends over 15 amino acids.

The chain couples TRBV6-4 to TRBJ1-1, with a possible D match to TRBD1 (6 bases). The CDR3 contains 16 residues. Trimming cost V 0 bases and J 4 bases, with 15 bases left between them. Germline CDR1 is MRHNA and CDR2 is SNTAGT. The DNA for the CDR3 is TGTGCCAGCAGTGACTCGAGGGGGAGCGCGGGCACTGAAGCTTTCTTT. Residues: CASSDSRGSAGTEAFF.

V is TRBV28 and J is TRBJ2-7; D gene unclear. The germline V gene has CDR1 MDHEN and CDR2 SYDVKM. CDR3 length equals 12 residues. V was trimmed by 2 bases and J by 3 bases, leaving 5 bases between them. In DNA, the CDR3 is TGTGCCAGCAGTTTAGGCGGCTACGAGCAGTACTTC. Translating it yields CASSLGGYEQYF.

V and J are TRBV7-2 and TRBJ2-5, with 8 bases lining up with TRBD2. Germline loops: CDR1 SGHTA, CDR2 FQGNSA. The CDR3 contains 14 residues. V was clipped by 3 bases and J by 6 bases; unmatched bases: 6. CDR3 residues: CASSFGGAGQTQYF. The CDR3 DNA is TGTGCCAGCAGCTTCGGGGGGGCCGGGCAGACCCAGTACTTC.

V usage is TRBV6-4 and J usage is TRBJ2-2, with 12 nucleotides matching TRBD1. The length of the CDR3 is 15 residues. V shed 6 bases, J shed 6 bases, and the junction held 5 bases outside the gene matches. CDR1 and CDR2 (germline): MRHNA, SNTAGT. The CDR3: CASRTRDRGPGELFF. The CDR3 bases are TGTGCCAGCAGGACGCGGGACAGGGGGCCCGGGGAGCTGTTTTTT.